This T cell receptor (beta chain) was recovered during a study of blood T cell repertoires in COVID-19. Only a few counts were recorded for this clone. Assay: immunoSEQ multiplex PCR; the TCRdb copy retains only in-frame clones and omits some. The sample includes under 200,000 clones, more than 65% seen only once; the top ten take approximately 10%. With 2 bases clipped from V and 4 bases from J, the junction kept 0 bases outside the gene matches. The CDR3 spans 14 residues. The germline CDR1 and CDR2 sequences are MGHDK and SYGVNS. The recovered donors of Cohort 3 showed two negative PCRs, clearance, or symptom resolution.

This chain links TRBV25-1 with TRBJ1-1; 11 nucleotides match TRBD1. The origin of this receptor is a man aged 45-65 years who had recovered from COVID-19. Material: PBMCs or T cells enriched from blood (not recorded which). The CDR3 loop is CASSEGTGGTEAFF. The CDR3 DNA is TGTGCCAGCAGTGAAGGGACAGGGGGCACTGAAGCTTTCTTT. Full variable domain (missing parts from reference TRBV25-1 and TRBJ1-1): EADIYQTPRYLVIGTGKKITLECSQTMGHDKMYWYQQDPGMELHLIHYSYGVNSTEKGDLSSESTVSRIRTEHFPLTLESARPSHTSQYLCASSEGTGGTEAFFGQGTRLTVV.